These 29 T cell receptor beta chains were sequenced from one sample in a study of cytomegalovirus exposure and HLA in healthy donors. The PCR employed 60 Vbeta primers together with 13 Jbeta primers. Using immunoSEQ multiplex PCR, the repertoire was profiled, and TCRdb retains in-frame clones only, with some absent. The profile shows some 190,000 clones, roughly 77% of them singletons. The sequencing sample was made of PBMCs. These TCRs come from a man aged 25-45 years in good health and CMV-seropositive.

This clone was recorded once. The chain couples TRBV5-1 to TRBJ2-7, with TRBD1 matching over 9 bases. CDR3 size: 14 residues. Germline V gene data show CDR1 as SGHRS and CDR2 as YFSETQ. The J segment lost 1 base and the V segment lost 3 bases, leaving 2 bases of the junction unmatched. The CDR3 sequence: CASSWGTGSYEQYF. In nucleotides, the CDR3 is TGCGCCAGCAGCTGGGGGACAGGGTCCTACGAGCAGTACTTC.

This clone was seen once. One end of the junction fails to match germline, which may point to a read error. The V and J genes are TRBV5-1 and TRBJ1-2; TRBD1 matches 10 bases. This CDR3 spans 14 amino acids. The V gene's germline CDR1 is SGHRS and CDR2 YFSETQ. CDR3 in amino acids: CASSFRDRGPFEDF. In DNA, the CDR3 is TGCGCCAGCAGCTTCCGGGACAGGGGACCCTTTGAGGACTTC.

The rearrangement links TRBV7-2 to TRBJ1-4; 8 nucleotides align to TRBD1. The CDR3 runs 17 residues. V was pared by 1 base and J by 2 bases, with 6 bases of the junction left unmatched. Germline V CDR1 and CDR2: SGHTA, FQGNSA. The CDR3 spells CASSLEGRGPTNEKLFF. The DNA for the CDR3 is TGTGCCAGCAGCTTAGAGGGCAGGGGGCCGACTAATGAAAAACTGTTTTTT.

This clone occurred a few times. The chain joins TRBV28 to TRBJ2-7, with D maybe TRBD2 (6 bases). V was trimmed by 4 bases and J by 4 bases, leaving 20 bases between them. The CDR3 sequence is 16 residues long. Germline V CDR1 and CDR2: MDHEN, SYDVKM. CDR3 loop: CASSSAGRARIYEQYF. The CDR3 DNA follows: TGTGCCAGCAGTTCGGCGGGGCGGGCGAGAATATACGAGCAGTACTTC.

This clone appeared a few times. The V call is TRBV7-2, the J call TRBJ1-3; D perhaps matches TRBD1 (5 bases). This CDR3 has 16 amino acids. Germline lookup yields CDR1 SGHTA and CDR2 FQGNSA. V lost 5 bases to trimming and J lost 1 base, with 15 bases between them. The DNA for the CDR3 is TGTGCCAGCAGCCCACCGGGGGTCCTATCTGGAAACACCATATATTTT. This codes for CASSPPGVLSGNTIYF.

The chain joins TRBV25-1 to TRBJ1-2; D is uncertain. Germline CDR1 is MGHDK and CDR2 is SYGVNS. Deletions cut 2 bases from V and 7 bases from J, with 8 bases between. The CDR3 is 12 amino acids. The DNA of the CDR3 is TGTGCCAGCAGTGAAGGCTTCCTTGGCTACACCTTC. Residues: CASSEGFLGYTF.

The CDR3 loop reads CASSQEPYSSYNSPLHF. The CDR3 DNA follows: TGCGCCAGCAGCCAAGAACCTTATAGCTCCTATAATTCACCCCTCCACTTT. This chain uses TRBV4-3 with TRBJ1-6; unclear D gene. This CDR3 is 17 amino acids long. In germline, CDR1 is LGHNA, CDR2 YSLEER. V lost 0 bases, J lost 0 bases, and 9 bases lay in between.

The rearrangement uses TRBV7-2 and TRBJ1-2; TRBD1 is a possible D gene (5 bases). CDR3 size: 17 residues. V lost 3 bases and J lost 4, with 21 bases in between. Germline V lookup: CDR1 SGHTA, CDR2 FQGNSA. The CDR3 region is CASSFSGGEGLRYGYTF. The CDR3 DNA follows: TGTGCCAGCAGCTTCTCGGGGGGAGAAGGGCTACGCTATGGCTACACCTTC.

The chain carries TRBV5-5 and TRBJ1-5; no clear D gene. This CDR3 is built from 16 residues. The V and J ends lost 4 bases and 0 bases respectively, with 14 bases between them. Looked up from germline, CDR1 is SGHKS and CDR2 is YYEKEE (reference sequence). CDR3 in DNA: TGTGCCAGCAGCCCAGACGGAGCCTATAGCAATCAGCCCCAGCATTTT. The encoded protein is CASSPDGAYSNQPQHF.

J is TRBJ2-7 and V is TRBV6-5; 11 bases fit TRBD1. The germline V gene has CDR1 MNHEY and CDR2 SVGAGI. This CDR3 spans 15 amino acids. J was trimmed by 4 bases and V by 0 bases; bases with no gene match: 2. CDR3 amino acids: CASSYSDRGPYEQYF. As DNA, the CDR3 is TGTGCCAGCAGTTACTCGGACAGGGGGCCGTACGAGCAGTACTTC.

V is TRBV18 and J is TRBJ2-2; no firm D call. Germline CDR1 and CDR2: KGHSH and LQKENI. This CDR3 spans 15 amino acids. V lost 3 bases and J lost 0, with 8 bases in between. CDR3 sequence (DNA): TGTGCCAGCTCACCGGTTATAGCGAACACCGGGGAGCTGTTTTTT. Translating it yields CASSPVIANTGELFF.

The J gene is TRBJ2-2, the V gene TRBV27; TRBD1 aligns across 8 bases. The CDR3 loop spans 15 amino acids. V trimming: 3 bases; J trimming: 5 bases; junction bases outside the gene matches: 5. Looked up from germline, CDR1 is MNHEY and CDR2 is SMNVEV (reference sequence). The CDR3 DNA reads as TGTGCCAGCAGTTTGCAGGGGGCGCGAACCGGGGAGCTGTTTTTT. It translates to CASSLQGARTGELFF.

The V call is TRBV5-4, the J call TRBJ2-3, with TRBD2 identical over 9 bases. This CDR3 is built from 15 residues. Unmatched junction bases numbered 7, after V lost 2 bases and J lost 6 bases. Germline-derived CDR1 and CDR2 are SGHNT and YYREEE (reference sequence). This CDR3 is CASSFGSGSQDTQYF. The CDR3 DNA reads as TGTGCCAGCAGCTTTGGTAGCGGGAGCCAGGATACGCAGTATTTT.

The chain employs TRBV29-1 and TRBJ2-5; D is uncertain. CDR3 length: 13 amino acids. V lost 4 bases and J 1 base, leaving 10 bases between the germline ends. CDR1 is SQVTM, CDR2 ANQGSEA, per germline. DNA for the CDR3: TGCAGCGTTGCCGCGAGGTTCCAAGAGACCCAGTACTTC. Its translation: CSVAARFQETQYF.

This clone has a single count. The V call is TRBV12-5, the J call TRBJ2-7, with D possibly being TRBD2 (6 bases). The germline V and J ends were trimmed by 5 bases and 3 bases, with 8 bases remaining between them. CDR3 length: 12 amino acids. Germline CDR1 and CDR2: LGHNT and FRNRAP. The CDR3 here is CASGPGDYEQYF. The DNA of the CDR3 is TGTGCTAGTGGTCCGGGGGACTACGAGCAGTACTTC.

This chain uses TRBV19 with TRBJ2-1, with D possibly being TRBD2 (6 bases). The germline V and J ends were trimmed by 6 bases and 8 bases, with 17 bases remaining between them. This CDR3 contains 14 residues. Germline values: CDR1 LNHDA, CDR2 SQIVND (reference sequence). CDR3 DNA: TGTGCCAGTAGGCCCCAGGGACTGGAGGATGAGCAGTTCTTC. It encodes CASRPQGLEDEQFF.

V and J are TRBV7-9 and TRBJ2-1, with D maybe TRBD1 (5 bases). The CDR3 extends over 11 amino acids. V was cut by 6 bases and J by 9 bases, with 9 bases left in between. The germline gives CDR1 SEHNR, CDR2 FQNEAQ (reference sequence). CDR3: CASSLGREQFF. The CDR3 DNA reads TGTGCCAGCAGTTTGGGGCGTGAGCAGTTCTTC.

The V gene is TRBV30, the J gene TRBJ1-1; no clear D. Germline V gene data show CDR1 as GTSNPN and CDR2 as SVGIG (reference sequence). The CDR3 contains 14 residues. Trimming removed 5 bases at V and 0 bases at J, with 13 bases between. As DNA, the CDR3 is TGTGCCTGGGCCAATTTTCAGGTGAACACTGAAGCTTTCTTT. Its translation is CAWANFQVNTEAFF. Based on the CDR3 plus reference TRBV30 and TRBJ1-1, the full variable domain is SQTIHQWPATLVQPVGSPLSLECTVEGTSNPNLYWYRQAAGRGLQLLFYSVGIGQISSEVPQNLSASRPQDRQFILSSKKLLLSDSGFYLCAWANFQVNTEAFFGQGTRLTVV.

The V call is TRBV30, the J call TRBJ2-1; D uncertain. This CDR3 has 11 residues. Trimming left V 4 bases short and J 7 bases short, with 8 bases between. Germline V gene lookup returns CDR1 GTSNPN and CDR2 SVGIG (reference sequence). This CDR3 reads CAWTRLNEQFF. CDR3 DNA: TGTGCCTGGACCAGGTTGAATGAGCAGTTCTTC.

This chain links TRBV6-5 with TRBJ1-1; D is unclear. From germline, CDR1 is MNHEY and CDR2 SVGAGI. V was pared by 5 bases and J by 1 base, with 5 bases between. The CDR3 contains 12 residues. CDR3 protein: CASSRPNTEAFF. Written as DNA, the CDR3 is TGTGCCAGCAGTCGTCCGAACACTGAAGCTTTCTTT.

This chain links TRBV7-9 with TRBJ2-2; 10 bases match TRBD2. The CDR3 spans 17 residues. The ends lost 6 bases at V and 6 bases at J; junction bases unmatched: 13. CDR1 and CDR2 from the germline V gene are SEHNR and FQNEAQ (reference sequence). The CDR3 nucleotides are TGTGCCAGCAGGCTCCCAGGACTAGCGGAAGATTCCGGGGAGCTGTTTTTT. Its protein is CASRLPGLAEDSGELFF.

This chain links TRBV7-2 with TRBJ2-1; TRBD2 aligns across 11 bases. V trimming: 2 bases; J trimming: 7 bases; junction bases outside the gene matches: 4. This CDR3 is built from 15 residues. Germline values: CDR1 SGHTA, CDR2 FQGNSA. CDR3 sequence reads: CASSLITSGSNEQFF. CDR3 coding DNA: TGTGCCAGCAGCTTAATTACTAGCGGGAGTAATGAGCAGTTCTTC.

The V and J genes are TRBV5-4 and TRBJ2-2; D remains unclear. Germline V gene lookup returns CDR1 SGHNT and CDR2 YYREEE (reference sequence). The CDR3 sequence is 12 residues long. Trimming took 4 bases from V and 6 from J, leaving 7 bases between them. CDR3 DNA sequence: TGTGCCAGCAGCCCCCAGGCCGGGGAGCTGTTTTTT. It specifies CASSPQAGELFF.

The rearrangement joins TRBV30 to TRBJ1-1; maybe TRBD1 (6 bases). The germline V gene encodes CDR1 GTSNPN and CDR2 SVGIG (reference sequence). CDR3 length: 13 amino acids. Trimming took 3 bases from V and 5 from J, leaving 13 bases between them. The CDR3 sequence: CAWRSGGWTEAFF. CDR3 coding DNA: TGTGCCTGGAGGTCGGGGGGCTGGACTGAAGCTTTCTTT. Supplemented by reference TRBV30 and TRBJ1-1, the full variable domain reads SQTIHQWPATLVQPVGSPLSLECTVEGTSNPNLYWYRQAAGRGLQLLFYSVGIGQISSEVPQNLSASRPQDRQFILSSKKLLLSDSGFYLCAWRSGGWTEAFFGQGTRLTVV.

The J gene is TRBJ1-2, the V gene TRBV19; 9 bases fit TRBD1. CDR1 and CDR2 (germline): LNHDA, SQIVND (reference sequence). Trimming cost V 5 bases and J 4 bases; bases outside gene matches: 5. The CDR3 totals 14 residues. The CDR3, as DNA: TGTGCCAGTAGTCCGCCGACAGGGGGCTATGGCTACACCTTC. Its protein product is CASSPPTGGYGYTF. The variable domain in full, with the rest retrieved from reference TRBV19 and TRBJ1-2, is DGGITQSPKYLFRKEGQNVTLSCEQNLNHDAMYWYRQDPGQGLRLIYYSQIVNDFQKGDIAEGYSVSREKKESFPLTVTSAQKNPTAFYLCASSPPTGGYGYTFGSGTRLTVV.

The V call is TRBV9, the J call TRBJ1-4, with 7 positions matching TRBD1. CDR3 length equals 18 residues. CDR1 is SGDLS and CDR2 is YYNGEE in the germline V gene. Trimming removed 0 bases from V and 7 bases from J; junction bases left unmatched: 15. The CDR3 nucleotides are TGTGCCAGCAGCGTAGCTGTCTCAAACAGGGGTGAGGCTGAAAAACTGTTTTTT. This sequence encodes CASSVAVSNRGEAEKLFF. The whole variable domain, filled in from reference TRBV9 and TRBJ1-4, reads DSGVTQTPKHLITATGQRVTLRCSPRSGDLSVYWYQQSLDQGLQFLIQYYNGEERAKGNILERFSAQQFPDLHSELNLSSLELGDSALYFCASSVAVSNRGEAEKLFFGSGTQLSVL.

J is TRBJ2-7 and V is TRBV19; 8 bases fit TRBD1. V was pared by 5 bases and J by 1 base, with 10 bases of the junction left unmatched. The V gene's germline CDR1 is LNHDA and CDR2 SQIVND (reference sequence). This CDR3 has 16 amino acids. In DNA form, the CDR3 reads TGTGCCAGTAGTTTGAGACAGGGGCCCCGGTCCTACGAGCAGTACTTC. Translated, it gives CASSLRQGPRSYEQYF.

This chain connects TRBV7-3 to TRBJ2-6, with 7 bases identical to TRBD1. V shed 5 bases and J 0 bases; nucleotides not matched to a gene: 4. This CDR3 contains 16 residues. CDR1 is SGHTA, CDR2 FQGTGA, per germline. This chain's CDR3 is CASSASGGSGANVLTF. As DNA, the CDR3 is TGTGCCAGCAGCGCCTCAGGGGGCTCTGGGGCCAACGTCCTGACTTTC.

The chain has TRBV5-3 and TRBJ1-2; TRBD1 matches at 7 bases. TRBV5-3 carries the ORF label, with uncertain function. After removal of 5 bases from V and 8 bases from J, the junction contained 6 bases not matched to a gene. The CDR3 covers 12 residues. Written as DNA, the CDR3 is TGTGCCAGAAGTCGACAGGGTGGCGGCTACACCTTC. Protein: CARSRQGGGYTF.